Listed below are T cell receptor beta chains from one sample, sequenced in a study of response to subunit inactivated influenza vaccine. TCRdb reanalysed the RT-PCR reads using MiXCR and keeps one entry per CDR3 protein. The sample consists of some 540,000 distinct CDR3 sequences, roughly a quarter of them appearing once. These data also formed part of another study, on T cells expressing NK-cell markers.

The sequencing here drew on CD4+ T cells sorted from PBMCs, taken roughly 12 days after vaccination. The receptors were gathered from a man in his fifties or sixties who received an inactivated influenza vaccine. Both conserved end residues are part of each CDR3.

j_gene: TRBJ1-1; v_gene: TRBV5-1; CDR3aa: CASSLAGPGGTEAFF
j_gene: NA; v_gene: TRBV10-2; CDR3aa: CASSESNTELFF
j_gene: TRBJ2-7; v_gene: TRBV12-3/TRBV12-4; CDR3aa: CASTLAGALGYEQYF
j_gene: TRBJ2-2; v_gene: TRBV6-4; CDR3aa: CASRLAVNTGELFF
j_gene: TRBJ1-2; v_gene: TRBV12-3/TRBV12-4; CDR3aa: CASSSIPAQADGYTF
j_gene: TRBJ2-5; v_gene: TRBV20-1; CDR3aa: CSARDTRSEGGETQYF
j_gene: TRBJ2-3; v_gene: TRBV7-2; CDR3aa: CASSARGGNTDTQYF
j_gene: TRBJ2-5; v_gene: TRBV7-8; CDR3aa: CASSPVRTGLRETQYF
j_gene: TRBJ2-5; v_gene: TRBV13; CDR3aa: CASRGTGQTQYF
j_gene: TRBJ1-1; v_gene: TRBV12-3/TRBV12-4; CDR3aa: CASSFTGAGTEAFF
j_gene: TRBJ2-3; v_gene: TRBV20-1; CDR3aa: CSAPDSLATDTQYF
j_gene: TRBJ2-3; v_gene: TRBV21-1; CDR3aa: CASSHLGARDTQYF
j_gene: TRBJ2-1; v_gene: TRBV20-1; CDR3aa: CSARDHRGRLNEQFF
j_gene: TRBJ1-2; v_gene: TRBV5-1; CDR3aa: CASSPLTGADYGYTF
j_gene: TRBJ2-1; v_gene: TRBV20-1; CDR3aa: CSALRVNVEQFF
j_gene: TRBJ1-4; v_gene: TRBV30; CDR3aa: CAGINMGNEKLFF
j_gene: TRBJ1-4; v_gene: TRBV28; CDR3aa: CASRRGLVEKLFF
j_gene: TRBJ1-5; v_gene: TRBV6-1; CDR3aa: CASSALESNQPQHF
j_gene: TRBJ2-1; v_gene: TRBV12-3/TRBV12-4; CDR3aa: CGSSLFVAGSNEQFF
j_gene: TRBJ1-5; v_gene: TRBV6-1; CDR3aa: CASSLDNPNQPQHF
j_gene: TRBJ1-1; v_gene: TRBV6-5; CDR3aa: CASSYSLGMNTEAFF
j_gene: TRBJ2-6; v_gene: TRBV24-1; CDR3aa: CATSDQGVGANVLTF
j_gene: TRBJ2-7; v_gene: TRBV11-2; CDR3aa: CASSLGQGAYYEQYF
j_gene: TRBJ2-4; v_gene: TRBV7-9; CDR3aa: CASTPLDRVKNIQYF
j_gene: TRBJ2-7; v_gene: TRBV7-2; CDR3aa: CASSFSSGMAYEQYF
j_gene: TRBJ1-2; v_gene: TRBV30; CDR3aa: CAWRLQGPAGYTF
j_gene: TRBJ2-3; v_gene: TRBV11-2; CDR3aa: CASSLVPSRGGRSPNTQYF
j_gene: TRBJ2-4; v_gene: TRBV7-2; CDR3aa: CASSLGRSKNIQYF
j_gene: TRBJ2-2; v_gene: TRBV7-2; CDR3aa: CASSLVKGTGELFF
j_gene: TRBJ1-6; v_gene: TRBV19; CDR3aa: CASTRDYYNSPLHF
j_gene: TRBJ2-7; v_gene: TRBV10-3; CDR3aa: CAISEVGASYEQYF
j_gene: TRBJ2-7; v_gene: TRBV24-1; CDR3aa: CAIGTATSYEQYF
j_gene: TRBJ2-7; v_gene: TRBV11-2; CDR3aa: CASSLGGQGTYEQYF
j_gene: TRBJ1-2; v_gene: TRBV2; CDR3aa: CASTRDRVFYTF
j_gene: TRBJ1-1; v_gene: TRBV20-1; CDR3aa: CSASDRAQAFF
j_gene: TRBJ1-5; v_gene: TRBV28; CDR3aa: CASSPRRGIISIGNQPQHF
j_gene: TRBJ2-7; v_gene: TRBV28; CDR3aa: CASSRAGTAYEQYF
j_gene: TRBJ1-2; v_gene: TRBV10-3; CDR3aa: CAISDSTGANYGYTF
j_gene: TRBJ2-1; v_gene: TRBV7-2; CDR3aa: CASSLGMRGGGEQFF
j_gene: TRBJ2-7; v_gene: TRBV6-2/TRBV6-3; CDR3aa: CASRRLAHEQYF
j_gene: TRBJ2-7; v_gene: TRBV9; CDR3aa: CASSGGSGMGIGEQYF
j_gene: TRBJ1-4; v_gene: TRBV6-1; CDR3aa: CASSTLSGGGKLFF
j_gene: TRBJ1-2; v_gene: TRBV28; CDR3aa: CASTPGAGNYGYTF
j_gene: TRBJ2-3; v_gene: TRBV12-3/TRBV12-4; CDR3aa: CASRKTGTSTDTQYF
j_gene: TRBJ2-2; v_gene: TRBV15; CDR3aa: CATQTGGGTGELFF
j_gene: TRBJ2-2; v_gene: TRBV4-1; CDR3aa: CASSGERGTINTGELFF
j_gene: TRBJ2-2; v_gene: TRBV12-3/TRBV12-4; CDR3aa: CASSRDRGGQRTGELFF
j_gene: TRBJ2-1; v_gene: TRBV7-9; CDR3aa: CASRAQSSSYNEQFF